A single sample gave rise to the 27 T cell receptor beta chains below, sequenced in a study of cytomegalovirus exposure and HLA in healthy donors. Use of 60 Vbeta and 13 Jbeta primers characterized the PCR. The assay was immunoSEQ multiplex PCR, and TCRdb's table has in-frame clones only and misses some. The sample contains some 120,000 clones, around 70% of which appear only once. Sequencing was done on a sample of PBMCs. The receptors stem from a man aged 30 to 45 in good health and CMV-seropositive.

The genes are TRBV11-2 and TRBJ2-6; 9 bases map to TRBD1. Germline V lookup: CDR1 SGHAT, CDR2 FQNNGV. V gave up 5 bases and J gave up 1 base; unmatched junction bases: 6. The CDR3 consists of 17 residues. The CDR3 DNA reads as TGTGCCAGCAGCCTGGGACAGGGCTTGTCTGGGGCCAACGTCCTGACTTTC. It codes for CASSLGQGLSGANVLTF. The variable domain in full, with the rest retrieved from reference TRBV11-2 and TRBJ2-6, is EAGVAQSPRYKIIEKRQSVAFWCNPISGHATLYWYQQILGQGPKLLIQFQNNGVVDDSQLPKDRFSAERLKGVDSTLKIQPAKLEDSAVYLCASSLGQGLSGANVLTFGAGSRLTVL.

This chain joins TRBV13 and TRBJ2-5; the D gene is possibly TRBD2 (5 bases). The end of the DNA aligns better with TRBJ2-7, so the J call may be wrong. CDR1 and CDR2 (germline): PRHDT, FYEKMQ (reference sequence). This CDR3 comprises 13 residues. CDR3 protein: CASSLGWEYEQYF. For the CDR3, the DNA is TGTGCCAGCAGCTTAGGGTGGGAGTACGAGCAGTACTTC.

This clone was observed a single time. This sample includes further DNA sequences coding for the same CDR3. This chain joins TRBV27 and TRBJ2-7, with 7 bases aligning to TRBD1. The CDR3 totals 18 residues. Germline CDR1 reads MNHEY; CDR2 reads SMNVEV (reference sequence). With V trimmed by 8 bases and J by 2 bases, 21 bases remained unmatched. The CDR3 is CASVTSGSPGQTPYEQYF. In nucleotides, the CDR3 is TGTGCCAGCGTTACGTCGGGCAGTCCGGGACAGACCCCCTACGAGCAGTACTTC.

The chain recombines TRBV4-3 with TRBJ2-7; no definite D call. This CDR3 is built from 14 residues. The V end lost 0 bases, the J end lost 5 bases, and 11 bases lay between the germline ends. Looked up from germline, CDR1 is LGHNA and CDR2 is YSLEER. CDR3 coding DNA: TGCGCCAGCAGCCAAGAGGCGGCGTCCAACGAGCAGTACTTC. Translation: CASSQEAASNEQYF.

The V gene is TRBV11-2, the J gene TRBJ2-2; 13 bases align to TRBD2. V lost 2 bases and J lost 4; bases outside the gene matches: 10. Germline CDR1 SGHAT, CDR2 FQNNGV. The CDR3 is 19 residues long. The CDR3 DNA follows: TGTGCCAGCAGCTTAAAACCGACTAGCGGGAGGCGGGGCACCGGGGAGCTGTTTTTT. Protein product: CASSLKPTSGRRGTGELFF.

The rearrangement uses TRBV9 and TRBJ2-1; D might be TRBD1 (7 bases). CDR1 is SGDLS, CDR2 YYNGEE, per germline. The germline V and J ends were trimmed by 3 bases and 7 bases, with 26 bases remaining between them. This CDR3 is built from 18 residues. The CDR3: CASSARGGTRGSGNEQFF. Here the CDR3 DNA reads TGTGCCAGCAGCGCAAGAGGGGGGACCAGGGGGAGTGGTAATGAGCAGTTCTTC.

The chain is built from TRBV19 and TRBJ2-5; a possible D gene is TRBD1 (5 bases). The germline V gene encodes CDR1 LNHDA and CDR2 SQIVND (reference sequence). V was shortened by 5 bases and J by 3 bases, with 7 bases between the two germline ends. This CDR3 is 12 amino acids long. CDR3: CASSDRKETQYF. Written as DNA, the CDR3 is TGTGCCAGTAGTGACAGAAAAGAGACCCAGTACTTC.

This clone was observed once. The chain has TRBV27 and TRBJ1-4; no firm D call. Germline-derived CDR1 and CDR2 are MNHEY and SMNVEV (reference sequence). The CDR3 length is 10 residues. Trimming pared 6 bases from V and 11 bases from J, leaving 7 bases between. This CDR3 is CASRSRKLFF. CDR3 sequence (DNA): TGTGCCAGCAGATCTAGGAAACTGTTTTTT. Full variable domain (outside the CDR3, taken from reference TRBV27 and TRBJ1-4): EAQVTQNPRYLITVTGKKLTVTCSQNMNHEYMSWYRQDPGLGLRQIYYSMNVEVTDKGDVPEGYKVSRKEKRNFPLILESPSPNQTSLYFCASRSRKLFFGSGTQLSVL.

The DNA of the CDR3 is TGTGCCAGCAGTTACAGCGCGGGACAGGGTGAAGCTTTCTTT. It specifies CASSYSAGQGEAFF. The chain carries TRBV6-5 and TRBJ1-1, with 9 bases identical to TRBD1. Looked up from germline, CDR1 is MNHEY and CDR2 is SVGAGI. V lost 2 bases and J lost 7; bases outside the gene matches: 5. This CDR3 comprises 14 residues.

J is TRBJ1-1 and V is TRBV19, with no clear D. Germline values: CDR1 LNHDA, CDR2 SQIVND (reference sequence). CDR3 length: 13 amino acids. Trimming pared 1 base from V and 4 bases from J, leaving 7 bases between. CDR3 coding DNA: TGTGCCAGTAGTATAGTGGCGGGCACTGAAGCTTTCTTT. Its protein is CASSIVAGTEAFF.

A word on this clone: This sample includes further DNA sequences coding for the same CDR3. V gene TRBV6-5 combines with J gene TRBJ1-1; perhaps TRBD1 as D (6 bases). Germline values: CDR1 MNHEY, CDR2 SVGAGI. V was trimmed by 6 bases and J by 5 bases, leaving 16 bases between them. This CDR3 spans 14 amino acids. CDR3 loop: CASRLQGAGTEAFF. The CDR3 DNA follows: TGTGCCAGCAGACTACAGGGCGCTGGGACTGAAGCTTTCTTT.

The chain couples TRBV7-9 to TRBJ2-1; D gene uncertain. The V and J ends lost 1 base and 8 bases respectively, with 6 bases between them. CDR1 is SEHNR, CDR2 FQNEAQ, per germline (reference sequence). The CDR3 extends over 12 amino acids. The CDR3, as DNA: TGTGCCAGCAGCTTAGGGCTCTATGAGCAGTTCTTC. This encodes CASSLGLYEQFF.

This clone occurred once. This chain connects TRBV4-1 to TRBJ2-5; D uncertain. This CDR3 has 13 amino acids. Germline V gene sequence: CDR1 MGHRA, CDR2 YSYEKL. Between the trimmed V and J ends, which lost 2 bases and 5 bases, there was a span of 9 bases. The CDR3 here is CASSQIPRETQYF. The CDR3 coding sequence is TGCGCCAGCAGCCAAATACCGAGGGAGACCCAGTACTTC.

This clone was observed once. For the CDR3, the DNA is TGTGCCAGCAGCTTAGAGCCGGGGTCGGAGACCCAGTACTTC. This encodes CASSLEPGSETQYF. The chain links TRBV11-3 to TRBJ2-5, with D tentatively TRBD2 (5 bases). Germline V gives CDR1 SGHNT, CDR2 YENEEA. Trimming shortened V by 0 bases and J by 5 bases, and 10 bases separated the two germline ends. The CDR3 length is 14 residues.

J is TRBJ2-5 and V is TRBV7-2; tentative D call: TRBD2 (5 bases). This CDR3 spans 14 amino acids. V lost 5 bases and J lost 7, with 17 bases in between. Per the germline V gene, CDR1 is SGHTA and CDR2 is FQGNSA. CDR3 bases: TGTGCCAGCAGCCCTATGAGGGTTTCAGGGACCCAGTACTTC. This translates into CASSPMRVSGTQYF.

The chain joins TRBV11-3 to TRBJ2-7; 8 nucleotides align to TRBD2. J was trimmed by 3 bases and V by 0 bases; bases with no gene match: 10. The CDR3 is made up of 17 amino acids. Germline lookup yields CDR1 SGHNT and CDR2 YENEEA. CDR3 region: CASSLDLWLAGVYEQYF. CDR3 in DNA: TGTGCCAGCAGCTTAGATCTTTGGCTAGCGGGTGTCTACGAGCAGTACTTC.

The rearrangement joins TRBV4-3 to TRBJ2-5; no definite D call. The CDR3 runs 14 residues. Germline V lookup: CDR1 LGHNA, CDR2 YSLEER. Trimming removed 4 bases at V and 5 bases at J, with 14 bases between. The CDR3 sequence: CASSPGGPRETQYF. CDR3 sequence (DNA): TGCGCCAGCAGCCCAGGTGGGCCCAGGGAGACCCAGTACTTC.

V and J are TRBV2 and TRBJ2-7, with 9 bases identical to TRBD1. Trimming at V came to 8 bases and at J to 3 bases, leaving 8 bases not matched to a gene. Germline CDR1 reads SNHLY; CDR2 reads FYNNEI. This CDR3 spans 14 amino acids. For the CDR3, the DNA is TGTGCCAGCCAAATTGGGGGACAGGGCTACGAGCAGTACTTC. It encodes CASQIGGQGYEQYF. Looking up the rest from reference TRBV2 and TRBJ2-7 gives the full variable domain: EPEVTQTPSHQVTQMGQEVILRCVPISNHLYFYWYRQILGQKVEFLVSFYNNEISEKSEIFDDQFSVERPDGSNFTLKIRSTKLEDSAMYFCASQIGGQGYEQYFGPGTRLTVT.

The CDR3 here is CASSYALTYEQYF. CDR3 nucleotides: TGTGCCAGCAGTTACGCCCTAACCTACGAGCAGTACTTC. The chain carries TRBV6-5 and TRBJ2-7; D call uncertain. The length of the CDR3 is 13 residues. Germline loops: CDR1 MNHEY, CDR2 SVGAGI. Trimming took 2 bases from V and 2 from J, leaving 7 bases between them.

CDR3 in amino acids: CASSANSPGNTGELFF. The CDR3 nucleotides read TGTGCCAGCAGCGCAAACTCGCCAGGCAACACCGGGGAGCTGTTTTTT. The chain has TRBV11-2 and TRBJ2-2; D unclear. Germline-derived CDR1 and CDR2 are SGHAT and FQNNGV. Trimming took off 5 bases at V and 2 bases at J, with 15 bases between the two ends. The CDR3 has 16 amino acids.

The chain is built from TRBV7-9 and TRBJ1-5; D not resolved. This CDR3 is 16 amino acids long. Trimming took 4 bases from V and 2 from J, leaving 15 bases between them. CDR1 and CDR2 from the germline V gene are SEHNR and FQNEAQ (reference sequence). The CDR3: CASSSQDFSGNQPQHF. The CDR3 DNA reads TGTGCCAGCAGCTCCCAGGATTTTAGTGGCAATCAGCCCCAGCATTTT.

J is TRBJ2-7 and V is TRBV27; 10 bases fit TRBD1. With 1 base clipped from V and 7 bases from J, the junction kept 13 bases outside the gene matches. Germline CDR1 reads MNHEY; CDR2 reads SMNVEV (reference sequence). The CDR3 contains 17 residues. CDR3 amino acids: CASSLYDIGQGGWEQYF. The CDR3 DNA reads TGTGCCAGCAGTTTATACGACATTGGACAGGGGGGCTGGGAGCAGTACTTC.

V usage is TRBV15 and J usage is TRBJ1-3; D is unclear. With 0 bases removed from V and 0 bases from J, the gap between germline ends came to 6 bases. The germline V gene encodes CDR1 LNHNV and CDR2 YYDKDF (reference sequence). The CDR3 loop spans 15 amino acids. The chain's CDR3 is CATSRELYSGNTIYF. The DNA of the CDR3 is TGTGCCACCAGCAGAGAGTTGTACTCTGGAAACACCATATATTTT.

V is TRBV9 and J is TRBJ1-1; TRBD1 might be the D (6 bases). Between the trimmed V and J ends, which lost 7 bases and 0 bases, there was a span of 7 bases. The CDR3 runs 12 residues. Germline V gives CDR1 SGDLS, CDR2 YYNGEE. The CDR3 DNA reads TGTGCCAGCGGACAGATGAACACTGAAGCTTTCTTT. It is translated as CASGQMNTEAFF.

The rearrangement uses TRBV14 and TRBJ1-1; 7 nucleotides align to TRBD1. CDR3 length equals 17 residues. V lost 6 bases to trimming and J lost 3 bases; unmatched junction nucleotides: 16. Germline-derived CDR1 and CDR2 are SGHDN and FVKESK. In DNA, the CDR3 is TGTGCCAGCAGACCCGGGACAGTTGTACCCCCACACACTGAAGCTTTCTTT. Amino acids: CASRPGTVVPPHTEAFF.

The chain has TRBV5-1 and TRBJ1-1; TRBD1 matches at 7 bases. Germline V CDR1 and CDR2: SGHRS, YFSETQ. The V gene end was trimmed by 4 bases and the J gene end by 8 bases; junction bases not matched to a gene: 2. The CDR3 length is 11 residues. CDR3 protein: CASSRGQEAFF. The CDR3 coding sequence is TGCGCCAGCAGCCGGGGACAGGAAGCTTTCTTT.

This clone was counted only a few times. The rearrangement links TRBV2 to TRBJ2-7, with TRBD1 identical over 10 bases. The CDR3 has 15 amino acids. Germline V gene lookup returns CDR1 SNHLY and CDR2 FYNNEI. After removal of 9 bases from V and 5 bases from J, the junction contained 13 bases not matched to a gene. Here the CDR3 reads CASTRQGAVPHEQYF. In nucleotides, the CDR3 is TGTGCCAGTACTAGACAGGGGGCTGTTCCCCACGAGCAGTACTTC.